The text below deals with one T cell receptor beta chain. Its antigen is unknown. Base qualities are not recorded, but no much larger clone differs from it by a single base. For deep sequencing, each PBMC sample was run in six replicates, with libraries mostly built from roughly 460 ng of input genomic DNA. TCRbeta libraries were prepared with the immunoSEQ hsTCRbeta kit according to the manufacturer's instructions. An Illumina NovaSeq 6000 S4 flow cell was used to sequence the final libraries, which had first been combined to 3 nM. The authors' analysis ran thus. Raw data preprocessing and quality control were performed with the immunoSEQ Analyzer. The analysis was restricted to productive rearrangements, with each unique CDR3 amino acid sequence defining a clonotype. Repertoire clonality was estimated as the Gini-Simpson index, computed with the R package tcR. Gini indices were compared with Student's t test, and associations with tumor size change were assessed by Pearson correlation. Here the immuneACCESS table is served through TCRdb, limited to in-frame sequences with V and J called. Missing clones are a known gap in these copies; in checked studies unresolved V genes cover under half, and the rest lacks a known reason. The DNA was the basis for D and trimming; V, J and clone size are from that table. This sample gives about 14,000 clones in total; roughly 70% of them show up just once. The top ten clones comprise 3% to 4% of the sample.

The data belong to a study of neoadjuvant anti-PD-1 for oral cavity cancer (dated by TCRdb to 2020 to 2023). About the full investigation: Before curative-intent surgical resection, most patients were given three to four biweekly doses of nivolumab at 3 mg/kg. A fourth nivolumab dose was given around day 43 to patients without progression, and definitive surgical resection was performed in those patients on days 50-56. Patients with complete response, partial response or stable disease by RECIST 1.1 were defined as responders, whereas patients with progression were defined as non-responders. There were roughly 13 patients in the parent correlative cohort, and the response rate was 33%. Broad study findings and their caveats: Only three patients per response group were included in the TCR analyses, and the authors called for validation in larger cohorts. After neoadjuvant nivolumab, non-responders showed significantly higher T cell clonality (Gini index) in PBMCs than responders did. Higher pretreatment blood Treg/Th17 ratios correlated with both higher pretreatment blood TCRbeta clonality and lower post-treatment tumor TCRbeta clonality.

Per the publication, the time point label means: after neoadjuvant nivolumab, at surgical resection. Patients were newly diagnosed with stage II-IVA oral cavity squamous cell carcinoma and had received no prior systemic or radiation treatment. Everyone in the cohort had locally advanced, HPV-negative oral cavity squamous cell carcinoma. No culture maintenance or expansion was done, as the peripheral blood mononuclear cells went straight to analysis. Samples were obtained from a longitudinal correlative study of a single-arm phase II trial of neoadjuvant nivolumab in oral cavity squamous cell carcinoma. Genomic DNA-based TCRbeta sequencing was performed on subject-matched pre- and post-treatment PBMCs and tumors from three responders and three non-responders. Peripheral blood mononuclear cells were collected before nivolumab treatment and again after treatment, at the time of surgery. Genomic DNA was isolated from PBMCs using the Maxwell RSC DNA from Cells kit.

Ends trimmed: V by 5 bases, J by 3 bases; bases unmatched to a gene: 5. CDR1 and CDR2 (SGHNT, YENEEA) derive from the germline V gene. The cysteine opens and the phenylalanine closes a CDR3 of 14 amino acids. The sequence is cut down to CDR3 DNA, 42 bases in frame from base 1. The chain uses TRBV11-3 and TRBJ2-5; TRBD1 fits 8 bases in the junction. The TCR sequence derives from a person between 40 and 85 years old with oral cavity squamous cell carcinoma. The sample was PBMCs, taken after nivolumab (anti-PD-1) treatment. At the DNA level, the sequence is TGTGCCAGCAGCCCCGGACAGGGTAAAGAGACCCAGTACTTC. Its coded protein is CASSPGQGKETQYF.